This T cell receptor (beta chain) was sequenced during a study of T-cell reconstitution after alpha-beta-depleted transplantation in children. Points from the study as a whole: It was surviving recipient T cells and thymic progenitors that gave some patients high TCRbeta diversity at day 60. The authors attributed T-cell counts and diversity one year after transplant mostly to newly produced T cells. Roughly two months post-transplant, alpha-beta T cells reportedly originated from several hundred graft clones that had expanded.

Notes on this clonotype: Its antigen is undetermined.

This CDR3 contains 13 residues. Germline V gives CDR1 MNHNS, CDR2 SASEGT. Between the trimmed V and J ends, which lost 5 bases and 0 bases, there was a span of 5 bases. The library targeted TCRbeta and was prepared with unique molecular identifiers. MiXCR was run by TCRdb on the PCR reads, yielding one entry per CDR3 protein. The sample contains approximately 50,000 distinct CDR3 sequences, 52% of which appear only once. The sample in question was peripheral blood, obtained before TCRalphabeta/CD19-depleted stem cell transplant. This sequence was found in a boy younger than two with SCID, due to receive a stem cell transplant. The J gene is TRBJ1-5, the V gene TRBV6-1; D remains unclear. In nucleotides, the CDR3 is TGTGCCAGCAGTCCATATAGCAATCAGCCCCAGCATTTT. It encodes CASSPYSNQPQHF.